The clone carrying this T cell receptor beta chain was seen a handful of times. The antigen is unknown. PCR employed 60 Vbeta and 13 Jbeta primers. This table comes from immunoSEQ multiplex PCR, and its TCRdb copy is limited to in-frame clones, with some not included. The repertoire holds 220,000 or so clones, with under 80% as singletons. The data were obtained in a study of cytomegalovirus exposure and HLA in healthy donors. Study-level points and caveats: Sequencing probably produced one cluster of sequence variants that were highly shared.

The sequence derives from a woman younger than 45 in good health and CMV-seronegative. Source material: PBMCs.

As DNA, the CDR3 is TGTGCCAGCAGAGTACAGGCCTACGGGACTAACAATGAGCAGTTCTTC. Translated: CASRVQAYGTNNEQFF. V is TRBV5-6 and J is TRBJ2-1; TRBD2 agrees at 7 bases. After removal of 5 bases from V and 5 bases from J, the junction contained 13 bases not matched to a gene. The CDR3 is 16 residues long. Germline V lookup: CDR1 SGHDT, CDR2 YYEEEE.